A selection of T cell receptor beta chains follows, all from one sample in a study of T cell repertoires in cytomegalovirus infection. TCRdb reprocessed the reads via MiXCR and lists one record per CDR3 protein. The repertoire holds some 97,000 distinct CDR3 sequences, 20% to 30% seen once, with about 39% in the top ten. Sequences were obtained from CD8+ T cells from PBMCs. The receptors here all came from a human donor in good health (CMV status not recorded). Some clones in this sample may be carry-over from other donors' samples. CDR3s include the opening cysteine and the closing phenylalanine or tryptophan. D genes are given only for firm matches. A clone size is listed for some rows: how often the clone was seen (once, few, many), or a class if it is expanded.

clone_size	v_call	j_call	d_call	cdr3_nt	cdr3_aa
NA	TRBV5-1	TRBJ2-5	NA	TGCGCCAGCAGCTTGTTAGGGACGGGGGAGGCAGAGACCCAGTACTTC	CASSLLGTGEAETQYF
many	TRBV7-2	TRBJ1-1	NA	TGTGCCAGCAGCTTACATCCAGGGATGAACACTGAAGCTTTCTTT	CASSLHPGMNTEAFF
many	TRBV25-1	TRBJ2-7	TRBD2	TGTGCCAGCAGTTGGGAGGGCTACCCGCGGGAGCAGTACTTC	CASSWEGYPREQYF
NA	TRBV9	TRBJ1-3	NA	TGTGCCAGCAGCGTAGAGTCCAGCTCTGGAAACACCATATATTTT	CASSVESSSGNTIYF
few	TRBV20-1	TRBJ2-5	TRBD2	TGCAGTGCTCCCTGGACTAGCGGGGCAGGGGCCCAGTACTTC	CSAPWTSGAGAQYF
few	TRBV2	TRBJ2-1	NA	TGTGCCAGCAGTGTGGGCTTGAGCTCCTACAATGAGCAGTTCTTC	CASSVGLSSYNEQFF
many	TRBV7-9	TRBJ2-3	NA	TGTGCCAGCAGCTTAGTGCAGGGGACCGCAGCGGATACGCAGTATTTT	CASSLVQGTAADTQYF
few	TRBV29-1	TRBJ1-1	NA	TGCAGCGTTGTGGGCAGGTTGAACACTGAAGCTTTCTTT	CSVVGRLNTEAFF
many	TRBV7-2	TRBJ2-4	TRBD2	TGTGCCAGCAGCGTGACTCCCCCGGGGGGTGCCAAAAACATTCAGTACTTC	CASSVTPPGGAKNIQYF
few	TRBV20-1	TRBJ2-7	NA	TGCAGTGCTAGCACGGGACTGGCCCCGTACGAGCAGTACTTC	CSASTGLAPYEQYF
NA	TRBV6-2/TRBV6-3	TRBJ1-6	TRBD1	TGTGCCAGCAGTTCGACAGGGGTTTCACCCCTCCACTTT	CASSSTGVSPLHF
few	TRBV4-3	TRBJ2-2	NA	TGCGCCAGCAGCCAACCTCGCGTAGTAGCCGCTAAGAATAAAAGACCGAACACCGGGGAGCTGTTTTTT	CASSQPRVVAAKNKRPNTGELFF
NA	TRBV28	TRBJ2-1	TRBD1	TGTGCCAGCCTCCGGGACAGCTCCTACAATGAGCAGTTCTTC	CASLRDSSYNEQFF
few	TRBV5-5	TRBJ2-6	TRBD2	TGTGCCAGCAGCCCAGTGGAGGGAGGGCCTTTCTCTGGGGCCAACGTCCTGACTTTC	CASSPVEGGPFSGANVLTF
NA	TRBV7-9	TRBJ2-6	NA	TGTGCCAGCACCGAATGGGGGGCCTCTGGGGCCAACGTCCTGACTTTC	CASTEWGASGANVLTF
once	TRBV7-3	TRBJ1-3	TRBD1	TGTGCCAGCGGAGGGTACAGGGGGCCCGGATACTCTGGAAACACCATATATTTT	CASGGYRGPGYSGNTIYF
NA	TRBV27	TRBJ1-1	TRBD1	TGTGCCAGCAGTTCGACAGGGGGCATTGAAGCTTTCTTT	CASSSTGGIEAFF
NA	TRBV27	TRBJ2-7	TRBD2	TGTGCCAGCAGTTATTCTAGCGGGGGGGGTTACGAGCAGTACTTC	CASSYSSGGGYEQYF
large	TRBV10-3	TRBJ2-3	NA	TGTGCCATCAGTGTTACGGAACCTAGCACAGATACGCAGTATTTT	CAISVTEPSTDTQYF
NA	TRBV7-8	TRBJ2-1	NA	TGTGCCAGCAGCTTAGAGGACAGTTCTTACTACAATGAGCAGTTCTTC	CASSLEDSSYYNEQFF
few	TRBV29-1	TRBJ2-5	TRBD2	TGCAGCGCCGGACCACTAGCGGAGATTAGGGAGACCCAGTACTTC	CSAGPLAEIRETQYF
few	TRBV24-1	TRBJ2-1	TRBD2	TGTGCCACCAGTGAGACCGGGACTAGCGGGAGGTACAATGAGCAGTTCTTC	CATSETGTSGRYNEQFF
once	TRBV19	TRBJ1-2	TRBD1	TGTGCCAGTAGGCTCGGGACAGATCGCTATGGCTACACCTTC	CASRLGTDRYGYTF
many	TRBV12-3/TRBV12-4	TRBJ2-5	TRBD1	TGTGCCAGCAGTATCGCCCCCGAACAGGGGCGGGAGACCCAGTACTTC	CASSIAPEQGRETQYF
NA	TRBV12-3/TRBV12-4	TRBJ1-4	NA	TGTGCCAGCACCATAGGGGGAGGGGAAAAACTGTTTTTT	CASTIGGGEKLFF
NA	TRBV20-1	TRBJ2-7	NA	TGCAGTGCTAGGGCAGATTACGAGCAGTACTTC	CSARADYEQYF
many	TRBV7-7	TRBJ2-2	NA	TGTGCTAGCAGCCCCCGACAGGCGTCGAACACCGGGGAGCTGTTTTTT	CASSPRQASNTGELFF
NA	TRBV27	TRBJ2-1	TRBD2	TGTGCCAGCAGTGGTAGCGGGGGCTACTACAATGAGCAGTTCTTC	CASSGSGGYYNEQFF
NA	TRBV4-1	TRBJ1-1	NA	TGCGCCAGCAGCCAAGATCGGGCGGGCACTGAAGCTTTCTTT	CASSQDRAGTEAFF
NA	TRBV19	TRBJ2-2	NA	TGTGCCAGTAGCCTACGGGAAGACAAACCTAACACCGGGGAGCTGTTTTTT	CASSLREDKPNTGELFF
NA	TRBV18	TRBJ1-2	TRBD1	TGTGCCAGCTCACCGGGCGACAGGGGATCCGGCTACACCTTC	CASSPGDRGSGYTF
few	TRBV2	TRBJ1-2	TRBD1	TGTGCCAGCAACTTCCGGGACAGGGGGCCTGTTGGCGGCTACACCTTC	CASNFRDRGPVGGYTF
few	TRBV7-9	TRBJ2-2	NA	TGTGCCAGCGCAAAAGGGGGATCCGGGGAGCTGTTTTTT	CASAKGGSGELFF
few	TRBV29-1	TRBJ1-1	NA	TGCAGCGTTGATAGTCTCGGGGGGGAAGCTTTCTTT	CSVDSLGGEAFF
NA	TRBV20-1	TRBJ2-7	NA	TGCAGTGCTAAGGACCTAGGGGGCTCCTACGAGCAGTACTTC	CSAKDLGGSYEQYF
NA	TRBV29-1	TRBJ2-5	NA	TGCAGCACCGAACAGGTCCTCCCTATCCCAGAGACCCAGTACTTC	CSTEQVLPIPETQYF
many	TRBV12-3/TRBV12-4	TRBJ2-2	NA	TGTGCCAGCAGCCCCAGTTGGGGCGAGCTGTTTTTT	CASSPSWGELFF
NA	TRBV13	TRBJ2-7	NA	TGTGCCAGCAGCTCAACAGGGTTCTCCTACGAGCAGTACTTC	CASSSTGFSYEQYF
NA	TRBV27	TRBJ2-1	NA	TGTGCCAGCAGTTCGGGAGTACTGGAGCAGTTCTTC	CASSSGVLEQFF
many	TRBV7-9	TRBJ2-7	NA	TGTGCCAGCAGCCAAGCGGCGGATGATCAGTACTTC	CASSQAADDQYF
NA	TRBV12-3/TRBV12-4	TRBJ2-1	TRBD2	TGTGCCAGCAGGACCTCTGCGGGGGGGCGCCACAATGAGCAGTTCTTC	CASRTSAGGRHNEQFF
NA	TRBV9	TRBJ2-1	NA	TGTGCCAGCAACCTCGAAGGGGACCCGCGGAATGAGCAGTTCTTC	CASNLEGDPRNEQFF
many	TRBV28	TRBJ2-1	NA	TGTGCCAGCAGTCTCCGGGACCGAGATTTAGAGCAGTTCTTC	CASSLRDRDLEQFF
NA	TRBV20-1	TRBJ2-2	NA	TGCAGTGCTAGAGAGGCTATCGGTTTGAACACCGGGGAGCTGTTTTTT	CSAREAIGLNTGELFF
few	TRBV7-9	TRBJ2-2	NA	TGTGCCAGCAGCTTACTTTCGTCCGGGGAGCTGTTTTTT	CASSLLSSGELFF
NA	TRBV11-1	TRBJ2-7	NA	TGTGCCAGCAGCTTCTTCGGCAGGGGGCTAGCGGGCGACTACGAGCAGTACTTC	CASSFFGRGLAGDYEQYF
many	TRBV20-1	TRBJ2-3	NA	TGCAGTGCTAGAGCCCCACTACAGGGAAGCACAGATACGCAGTATTTT	CSARAPLQGSTDTQYF
many	TRBV7-2	TRBJ2-7	TRBD2	TGTGCCAGCAGCTTAAATAAGAAGCGGGAGGGTGCCTACGAGCAGTACTTC	CASSLNKKREGAYEQYF
many	TRBV7-8	TRBJ2-1	TRBD2	TGTGCCAGCAGCCTTAGCGGGGAGCAGTTCTTC	CASSLSGEQFF
NA	TRBV11-3	TRBJ2-1	NA	TGTGCCAGCAGCTTACGTGAGCGGGCGGGGTACAATGAGCAGTTCTTC	CASSLRERAGYNEQFF
few	TRBV6-1	TRBJ1-6	TRBD1	TGTGCCAGCAGCGGGACAGGGGTCTCACCCCTCCACTTT	CASSGTGVSPLHF
many	TRBV29-1	TRBJ2-6	TRBD1	TGCAGCGTTGAAGATAGGGGACAGGGGTGGAACGGGGCCAACGTCCTGACTTTC	CSVEDRGQGWNGANVLTF